These 23 T cell receptor beta chains share one sample of origin, sequenced in a study of identical twins. TCRdb re-called the 5' RACE reads with MiXCR, one entry per CDR3 protein. The sample shows more than 200,000 distinct CDR3 sequences, less than 10% of them seen only once. Sequencing input: memory (CD45RO+) T cells sorted from blood. These receptors came from a woman under 30 in good health.

This clonotype was seen only a few times. The V gene is TRBV20-1, the J gene TRBJ2-1; a possible D gene is TRBD1 (6 bases). This CDR3 comprises 15 residues. Germline CDR1 reads DFQATT; CDR2 reads SNEGSKA (reference sequence). The V end was cut by 1 base, the J end by 7 bases, with 17 bases between. The CDR3 here is CSARASLDRGNEQFF. The CDR3 DNA sequence: TGCAGTGCTAGAGCGTCGCTCGATAGGGGGAATGAGCAGTTCTTC.

The chain employs TRBV5-5 and TRBJ2-1; TRBD2 matches 7 bases. Germline V gene lookup returns CDR1 SGHKS and CDR2 YYEKEE (reference sequence). The CDR3 totals 18 residues. J gave up 6 bases and V 1 base, and 16 bases lay outside the gene matches. The CDR3 sequence is CASSLPSALREITNEQFF. Written as DNA, the CDR3 is TGTGCCAGCAGCTTGCCCTCGGCGTTGCGGGAGATAACCAATGAGCAGTTCTTC.

In its sample, this clonotype was seen a few times. The chain is built from TRBV20-1 and TRBJ2-7; possibly TRBD2 for D (6 bases). The CDR3 extends over 14 amino acids. V was shortened by 7 bases and J by 4 bases, with 20 bases between the two germline ends. Germline V gives CDR1 DFQATT, CDR2 SNEGSKA (reference sequence). The CDR3 DNA reads as TGCAGTGGCCTTATCCCGGGACTCCAATACGAGCAGTACTTC. It codes for CSGLIPGLQYEQYF.

This clonotype was seen at least ten times. The CDR3 sequence is CASSGSRLYEQYF. The CDR3 bases are TGTGCCAGCTCAGGGTCGAGGCTCTACGAGCAGTACTTC. The rearrangement joins TRBV5-6 to TRBJ2-7, with D tentatively TRBD1 (5 bases). Per germline, CDR1 SGHDT and CDR2 YYEEEE. The CDR3 has 13 amino acids. V was trimmed by 7 bases and J by 3 bases, leaving 14 bases between them.

At least ten counts were recorded for this clonotype. The V gene is TRBV11-2, the J gene TRBJ1-1; D might be TRBD1 (6 bases). Per germline, CDR1 SGHAT and CDR2 FQNNGV. The V end was cut by 2 bases, the J end by 5 bases, with 15 bases between. This CDR3 is built from 15 residues. CDR3 sequence: CASSLRFQGRTEAFF. The DNA for the CDR3 is TGTGCCAGCAGCTTAAGGTTTCAGGGGAGGACTGAAGCTTTCTTT.

Many counts were recorded for this clonotype. The chain couples TRBV27 to TRBJ2-5; 7 bases are a match to TRBD2. This CDR3 is built from 13 residues. V shed 3 bases, J shed 2 bases, and the junction held 0 bases outside the gene matches. Germline V gene lookup returns CDR1 MNHEY and CDR2 SMNVEV (reference sequence). Written as DNA, the CDR3 is TGTGCCAGCAGTTTCGGGGGGCAAGAGACCCAGTACTTC. Translation: CASSFGGQETQYF.

V usage is TRBV7-2 and J usage is TRBJ2-3; a weak D match, TRBD2 (5 bases). V lost 3 bases to trimming and J lost 7 bases, with 11 bases between them. There are 13 residues in the CDR3. CDR1 is SGHTA and CDR2 is FQGNSA in the germline V gene. The CDR3 nucleotides are TGTGCCAGCAGCTTCTCGGGATTTAATACGCAGTATTTT. Its protein is CASSFSGFNTQYF.

This clonotype occurred many times. This chain connects TRBV7-2 to TRBJ2-2, with D perhaps TRBD2 (5 bases). Germline CDR1 is SGHTA and CDR2 is FQGNSA. Between the trimmed V and J ends, which lost 5 bases and 6 bases, there was a span of 13 bases. The CDR3 loop spans 14 amino acids. DNA for the CDR3: TGTGCCAGCAGCCTCCAAACTAGTGCCGGGGAGCTGTTTTTT. It yields the protein CASSLQTSAGELFF.

This clonotype was seen a handful of times. This sequence joins TRBV7-2 and TRBJ2-2; the D gene is possibly TRBD2 (6 bases). Germline assignment: CDR1 SGHTA and CDR2 FQGNSA. This CDR3 has 16 residues. The ends were cut back, 7 bases at V and 4 bases at J, with 19 bases in the middle. The CDR3, as DNA: TGTGCCAGCAACATTGGGACTCTTTACTTCACCGGGGAGCTGTTTTTT. As protein: CASNIGTLYFTGELFF.

The sample holds a few counts of this clonotype. The chain joins TRBV5-1 to TRBJ1-2, with D hard to call. The CDR3 is 14 residues long. V lost 0 bases, J lost 7 bases, and 13 bases lay in between. Germline lookup yields CDR1 SGHRS and CDR2 YFSETQ. CDR3 coding DNA: TGCGCCAGCAGCTTGGATGCGTCGATGGGTGGCTACACCTTC. This codes for CASSLDASMGGYTF.

The rearrangement uses TRBV5-1 and TRBJ2-5; a weak D match, TRBD2 (5 bases). Trimming left V 4 bases short and J 4 bases short, with 8 bases between. Per the germline V gene, CDR1 is SGHRS and CDR2 is YFSETQ. The CDR3 loop spans 12 amino acids. DNA for the CDR3: TGCGCCAGCAGCCGGGCGGGAGAGACCCAGTACTTC. Protein sequence: CASSRAGETQYF.

The chain is built from TRBV6-5 and TRBJ2-3; D might be TRBD2 (7 bases). Per germline, CDR1 MNHEY and CDR2 SVGAGI. V lost 4 bases, J lost 2 bases, and 16 bases lay in between. The CDR3 covers 16 residues. CDR3 residues: CASSFKGGGATDTQYF. CDR3 nucleotides: TGTGCCAGCAGTTTCAAGGGGGGAGGGGCCACAGATACGCAGTATTTT.

V is TRBV7-2 and J is TRBJ2-7; 10 nucleotides line up with TRBD2. Trimming cost V 3 bases and J 0 bases; bases outside gene matches: 2. The CDR3 is 15 amino acids. The V gene's germline CDR1 is SGHTA and CDR2 FQGNSA. This CDR3 reads CASSFSGRSSYEQYF. The CDR3 DNA reads TGTGCCAGCAGCTTTAGCGGGAGGAGCTCCTACGAGCAGTACTTC.

The chain couples TRBV9 to TRBJ2-1, with D uncertain. The CDR3 spans 18 residues. Germline V gives CDR1 SGDLS, CDR2 YYNGEE. The V and J ends lost 0 bases and 6 bases respectively, with 22 bases between them. CDR3 protein: CASSVDPTAPSGLNEQFF. In nucleotides, the CDR3 is TGTGCCAGCAGCGTAGACCCCACGGCTCCCTCGGGTCTCAATGAGCAGTTCTTC. Full variable domain (remainder filled in from reference TRBV9 and TRBJ2-1): DSGVTQTPKHLITATGQRVTLRCSPRSGDLSVYWYQQSLDQGLQFLIQYYNGEERAKGNILERFSAQQFPDLHSELNLSSLELGDSALYFCASSVDPTAPSGLNEQFFGPGTRLTVL.

This chain joins TRBV28 and TRBJ2-5; weak D call: TRBD2 (5 bases). Germline CDR1 reads MDHEN; CDR2 reads SYDVKM. V was cut by 3 bases and J by 2 bases, with 19 bases left in between. The CDR3 spans 17 residues. CDR3: CASSFSPAEDFQETQYF. CDR3 bases: TGTGCCAGCAGTTTTTCCCCCGCTGAGGACTTTCAAGAGACCCAGTACTTC. The entire variable domain, with the rest obtained from reference TRBV28 and TRBJ2-5, is as follows: DVKVTQSSRYLVKRTGEKVFLECVQDMDHENMFWYRQDPGLGLRLIYFSYDVKMKEKGDIPEGYSVSREKKERFSLILESASTNQTSMYLCASSFSPAEDFQETQYFGPGTRLLVL.

This clonotype was recorded at least ten times. This chain links TRBV2 with TRBJ1-1; D gene ambiguous. The germline V and J ends were trimmed by 3 bases and 1 base, with 12 bases remaining between them. The V gene's germline CDR1 is SNHLY and CDR2 FYNNEI. The CDR3 loop spans 15 amino acids. The chain's CDR3 is CASSEGRVRNTEAFF. CDR3 DNA sequence: TGTGCCAGCAGTGAGGGAAGAGTCCGGAACACTGAAGCTTTCTTT.

A few counts support this clonotype. The rearrangement links TRBV10-3 to TRBJ1-1, with D possibly TRBD1 on 6 matching bases. Between the trimmed V and J ends, which lost 6 bases and 7 bases, there was a span of 12 bases. Germline lookup yields CDR1 ENHRY and CDR2 SYGVKD. This CDR3 is 12 amino acids long. The CDR3, as DNA: TGTGCCATCAGGGTAGAACAGGGTGAAGCTTTCTTT. It yields the protein CAIRVEQGEAFF.

This clonotype was observed a few times. This sequence joins TRBV12-3 or TRBV12-4 and TRBJ2-1, with 8 bases aligning to TRBD1. The length of the CDR3 is 14 residues. Trimming removed 3 bases from V and 4 bases from J; junction bases left unmatched: 2. The CDR3 is CASSFGQGYNEQFF. CDR3 DNA: TGTGCCAGCAGTTTTGGACAGGGATACAATGAGCAGTTCTTC.

This clonotype was counted between two and nine times. The CDR3 reads CSARYGTGGTDTQYF. CDR3 DNA: TGCAGTGCTAGATACGGGACAGGGGGCACAGATACGCAGTATTTT. V is TRBV20-1 and J is TRBJ2-3, with 10 bases matching TRBD1. CDR1 DFQATT and CDR2 SNEGSKA come from the germline V gene (reference sequence). The junction had 3 bases not matched to a gene; V was cut back by 2 bases and J by 1 base. The CDR3 contains 15 residues.

This clonotype was counted at least ten times. The V call is TRBV20-1, the J call TRBJ1-5; D not resolved. The CDR3 runs 9 residues. Trimming shortened V by 8 bases and J by 6 bases, and 5 bases separated the two germline ends. Germline values: CDR1 DFQATT, CDR2 SNEGSKA (reference sequence). In DNA, the CDR3 is TGCAGTCGGAGTCAGCCCCAGCATTTT. Amino acids: CSRSQPQHF.

The V call is TRBV11-2, the J call TRBJ2-5; tentative D call: TRBD1 (7 bases). This CDR3 is built from 19 residues. Germline CDR1 reads SGHAT; CDR2 reads FQNNGV. V was shortened by 2 bases and J by 1 base, with 23 bases between the two germline ends. The CDR3 sequence: CASSLRGPPPGALQETQYF. CDR3 in DNA: TGTGCCAGCAGCTTAAGGGGGCCACCTCCGGGGGCACTCCAAGAGACCCAGTACTTC. The variable domain in full, completed from reference TRBV11-2 and TRBJ2-5, reads EAGVAQSPRYKIIEKRQSVAFWCNPISGHATLYWYQQILGQGPKLLIQFQNNGVVDDSQLPKDRFSAERLKGVDSTLKIQPAKLEDSAVYLCASSLRGPPPGALQETQYFGPGTRLLVL.

This clonotype was seen repeatedly, ten times or more. The chain is built from TRBV6-2 or TRBV6-3 and TRBJ2-7; D could derive from TRBD1 or TRBD2 (5 bases each). Germline V CDR1 and CDR2: MNHEY, SVGEGT. This CDR3 is 18 amino acids long. V was cut by 5 bases and J by 3 bases, with 26 bases left in between. The CDR3 protein is CASSPMVGDGDSHYEQYF. CDR3 nucleotide sequence: TGTGCCAGCAGTCCTATGGTTGGGGACGGAGACTCCCACTACGAGCAGTACTTC.

This clonotype was observed many times. The rearrangement links TRBV20-1 to TRBJ2-5; 13 positions agree with TRBD2. Germline CDR1 DFQATT, CDR2 SNEGSKA (reference sequence). The V and J ends lost 4 bases and 2 bases, in that order; junction bases with no gene match: 4. There are 15 residues in the CDR3. CDR3 sequence reads: CSATGTSGEQETQYF. In DNA form, the CDR3 reads TGCAGTGCTACCGGGACTAGCGGGGAGCAAGAGACCCAGTACTTC.